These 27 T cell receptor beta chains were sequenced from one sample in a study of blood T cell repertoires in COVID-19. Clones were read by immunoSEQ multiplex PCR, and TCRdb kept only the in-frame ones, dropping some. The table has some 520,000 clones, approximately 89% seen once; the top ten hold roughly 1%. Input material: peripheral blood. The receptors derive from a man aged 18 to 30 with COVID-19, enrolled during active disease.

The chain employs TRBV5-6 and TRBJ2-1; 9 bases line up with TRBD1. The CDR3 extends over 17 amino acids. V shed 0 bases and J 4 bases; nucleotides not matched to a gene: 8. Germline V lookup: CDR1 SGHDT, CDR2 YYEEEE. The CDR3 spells CASSLDPGQGLYNEQFF. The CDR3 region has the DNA TGTGCCAGCAGCTTGGATCCCGGACAGGGGCTATACAATGAGCAGTTCTTC.

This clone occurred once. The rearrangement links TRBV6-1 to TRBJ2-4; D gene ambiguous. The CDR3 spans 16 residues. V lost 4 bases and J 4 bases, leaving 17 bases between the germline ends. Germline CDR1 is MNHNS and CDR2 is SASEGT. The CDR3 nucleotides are TGTGCCAGCAGTGGAGAACTCCCAATCGTAAAAAACATTCAGTACTTC. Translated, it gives CASSGELPIVKNIQYF.

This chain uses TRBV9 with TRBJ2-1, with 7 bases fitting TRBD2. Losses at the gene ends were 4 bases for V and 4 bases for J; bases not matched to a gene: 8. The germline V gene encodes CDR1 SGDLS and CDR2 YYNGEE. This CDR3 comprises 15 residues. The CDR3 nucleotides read TGTGCCAGCAGCTTGAGCGGGGCGGGGTACAATGAGCAGTTCTTC. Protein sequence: CASSLSGAGYNEQFF.

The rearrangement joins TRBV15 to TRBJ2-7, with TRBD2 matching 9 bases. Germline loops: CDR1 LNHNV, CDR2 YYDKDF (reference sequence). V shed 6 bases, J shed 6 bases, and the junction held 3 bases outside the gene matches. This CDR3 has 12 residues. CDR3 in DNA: TGTGCCACCAGTAGCGGGAGCTCCGAGCAGTACTTC. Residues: CATSSGSSEQYF.

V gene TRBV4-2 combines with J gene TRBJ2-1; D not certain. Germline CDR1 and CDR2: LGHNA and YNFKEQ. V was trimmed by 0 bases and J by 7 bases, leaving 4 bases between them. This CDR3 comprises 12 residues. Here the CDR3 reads CASSQDRNEQFF. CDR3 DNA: TGTGCCAGCAGCCAAGACAGAAATGAGCAGTTCTTC.

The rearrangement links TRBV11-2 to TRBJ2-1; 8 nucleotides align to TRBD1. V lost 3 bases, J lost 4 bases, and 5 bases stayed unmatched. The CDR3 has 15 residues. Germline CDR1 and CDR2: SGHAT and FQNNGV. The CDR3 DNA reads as TGTGCCAGCAGCTTCCGACAGGGGTATTACAATGAGCAGTTCTTC. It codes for CASSFRQGYYNEQFF.

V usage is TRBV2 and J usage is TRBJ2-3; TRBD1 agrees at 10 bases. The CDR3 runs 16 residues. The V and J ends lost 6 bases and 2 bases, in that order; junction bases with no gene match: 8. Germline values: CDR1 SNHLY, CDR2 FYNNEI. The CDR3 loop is CASSGGGTGVTDTQYF. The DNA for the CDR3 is TGTGCCAGCAGCGGAGGCGGGACAGGGGTCACAGATACGCAGTATTTT.

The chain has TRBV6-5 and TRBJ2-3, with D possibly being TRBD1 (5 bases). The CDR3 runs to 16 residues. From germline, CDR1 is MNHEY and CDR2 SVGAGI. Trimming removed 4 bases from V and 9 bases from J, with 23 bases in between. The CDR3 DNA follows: TGTGCCAGCAGTTCCTCGACAGCTTCAGGACGTAACACGCAGTATTTT. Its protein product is CASSSSTASGRNTQYF.

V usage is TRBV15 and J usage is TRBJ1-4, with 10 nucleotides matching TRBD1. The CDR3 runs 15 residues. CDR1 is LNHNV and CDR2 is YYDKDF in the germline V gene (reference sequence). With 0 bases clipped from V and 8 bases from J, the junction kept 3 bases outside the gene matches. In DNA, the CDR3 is TGTGCCACCAGCAGAGATGGGACAGGGGAGGAAAAACTGTTTTTT. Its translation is CATSRDGTGEEKLFF.

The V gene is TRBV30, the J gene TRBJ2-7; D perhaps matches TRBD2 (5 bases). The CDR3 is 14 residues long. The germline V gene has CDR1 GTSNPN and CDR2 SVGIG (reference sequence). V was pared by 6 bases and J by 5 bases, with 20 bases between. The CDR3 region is CACIASQGVNEQYF. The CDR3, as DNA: TGTGCCTGTATAGCTAGCCAAGGTGTGAACGAGCAGTACTTC.

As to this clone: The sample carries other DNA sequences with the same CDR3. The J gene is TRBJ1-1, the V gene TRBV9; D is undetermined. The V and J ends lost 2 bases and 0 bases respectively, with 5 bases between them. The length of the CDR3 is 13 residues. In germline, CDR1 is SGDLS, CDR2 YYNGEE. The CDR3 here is CASSVAVNTEAFF. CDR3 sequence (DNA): TGTGCCAGCAGCGTGGCGGTGAACACTGAAGCTTTCTTT.

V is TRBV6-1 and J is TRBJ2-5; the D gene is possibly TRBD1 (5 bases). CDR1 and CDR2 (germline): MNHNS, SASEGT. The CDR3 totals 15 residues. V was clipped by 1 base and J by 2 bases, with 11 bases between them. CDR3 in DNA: TGTGCCAGCAGTGAAGATAGGGGCTGGCAAGAGACCCAGTACTTC. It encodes CASSEDRGWQETQYF.

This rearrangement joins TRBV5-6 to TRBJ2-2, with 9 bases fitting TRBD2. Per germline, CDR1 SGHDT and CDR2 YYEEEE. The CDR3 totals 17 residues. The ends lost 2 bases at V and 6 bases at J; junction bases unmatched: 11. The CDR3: CASSLGPGLAMAGELFF. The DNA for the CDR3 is TGTGCCAGCAGCTTAGGTCCGGGACTAGCTATGGCCGGGGAGCTGTTTTTT.

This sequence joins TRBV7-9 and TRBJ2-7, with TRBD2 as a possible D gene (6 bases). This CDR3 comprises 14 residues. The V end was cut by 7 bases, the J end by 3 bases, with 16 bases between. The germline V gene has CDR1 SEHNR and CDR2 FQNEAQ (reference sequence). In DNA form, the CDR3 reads TGTGCCAGCACCAATCGGGGGAGAGACTACGAGCAGTACTTC. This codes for CASTNRGRDYEQYF.

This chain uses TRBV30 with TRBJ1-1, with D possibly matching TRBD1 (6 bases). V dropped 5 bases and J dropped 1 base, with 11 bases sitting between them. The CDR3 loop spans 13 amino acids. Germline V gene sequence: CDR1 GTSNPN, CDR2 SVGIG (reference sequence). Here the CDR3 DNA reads TGTGCCTGGCATCAACAGGGGAACACTGAAGCTTTCTTT. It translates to CAWHQQGNTEAFF.

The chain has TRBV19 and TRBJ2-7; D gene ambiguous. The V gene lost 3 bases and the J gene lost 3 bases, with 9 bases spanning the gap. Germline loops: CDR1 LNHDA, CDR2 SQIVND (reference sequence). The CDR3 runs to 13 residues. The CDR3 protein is CASSIPSSYEQYF. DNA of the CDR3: TGTGCCAGTAGTATTCCATCCAGCTACGAGCAGTACTTC.

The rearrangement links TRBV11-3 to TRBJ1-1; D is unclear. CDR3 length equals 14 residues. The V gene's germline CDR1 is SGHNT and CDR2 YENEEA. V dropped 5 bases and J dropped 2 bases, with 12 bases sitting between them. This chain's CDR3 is CASSGWTVNTEAFF. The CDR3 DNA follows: TGTGCCAGCAGCGGCTGGACTGTCAACACTGAAGCTTTCTTT.

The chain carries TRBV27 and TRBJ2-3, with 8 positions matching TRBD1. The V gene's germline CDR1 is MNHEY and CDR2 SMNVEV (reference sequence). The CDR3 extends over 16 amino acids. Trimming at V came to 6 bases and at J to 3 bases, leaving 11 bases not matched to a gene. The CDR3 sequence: CASRERQGWRTDTQYF. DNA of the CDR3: TGTGCCAGCAGAGAACGACAGGGGTGGAGGACAGATACGCAGTATTTT.

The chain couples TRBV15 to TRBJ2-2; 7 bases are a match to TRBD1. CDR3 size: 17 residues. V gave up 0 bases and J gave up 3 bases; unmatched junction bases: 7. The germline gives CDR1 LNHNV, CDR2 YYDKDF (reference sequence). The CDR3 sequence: CATSRDPGTVDTGELFF. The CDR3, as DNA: TGTGCCACCAGCAGAGATCCCGGGACAGTAGACACCGGGGAGCTGTTTTTT.

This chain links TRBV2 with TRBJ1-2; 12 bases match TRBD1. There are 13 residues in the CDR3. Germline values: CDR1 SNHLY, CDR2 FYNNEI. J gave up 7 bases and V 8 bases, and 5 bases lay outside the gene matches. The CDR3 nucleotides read TGTGCCAGCCGGGACAGGGGGCTTGGTGGCTACACCTTC. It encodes CASRDRGLGGYTF.

For the CDR3, the DNA is TGTGCCAGCAGCTTGGTTTTTTTGGGACAGGGAGGCTATGGCTACACCTTC. The encoded protein is CASSLVFLGQGGYGYTF. J is TRBJ1-2 and V is TRBV5-8, with TRBD1 matching over 9 bases. This CDR3 region has 17 residues. The V gene end was trimmed by 0 bases and the J gene end by 4 bases; junction bases not matched to a gene: 10. The germline V gene has CDR1 SGHTS and CDR2 YDEGEE.

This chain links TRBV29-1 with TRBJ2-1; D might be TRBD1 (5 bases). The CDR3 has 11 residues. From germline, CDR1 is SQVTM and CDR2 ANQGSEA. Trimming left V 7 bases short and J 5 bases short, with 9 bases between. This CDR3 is CSERQHNEQFF. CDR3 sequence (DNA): TGCAGCGAGAGACAGCACAATGAGCAGTTCTTC.

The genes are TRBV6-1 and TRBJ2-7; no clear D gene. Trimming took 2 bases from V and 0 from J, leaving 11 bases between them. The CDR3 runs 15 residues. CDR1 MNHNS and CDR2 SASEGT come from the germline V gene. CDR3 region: CASSERQVPSYEQYF. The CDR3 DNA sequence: TGTGCCAGCAGTGAAAGGCAGGTCCCCTCCTACGAGCAGTACTTC.

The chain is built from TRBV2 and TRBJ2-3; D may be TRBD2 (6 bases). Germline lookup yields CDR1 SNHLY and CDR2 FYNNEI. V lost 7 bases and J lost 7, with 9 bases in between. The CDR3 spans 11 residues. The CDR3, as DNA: TGTGCCAGCATGGGACTTCATACGCAGTATTTT. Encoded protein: CASMGLHTQYF.

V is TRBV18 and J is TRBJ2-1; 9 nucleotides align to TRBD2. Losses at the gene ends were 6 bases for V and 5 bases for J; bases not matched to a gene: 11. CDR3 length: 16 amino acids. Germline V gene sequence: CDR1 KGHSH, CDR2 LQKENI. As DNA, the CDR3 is TGTGCCAGCTCGAGAGAAGGACTAGCGTTTAACAATGAGCAGTTCTTC. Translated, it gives CASSREGLAFNNEQFF.

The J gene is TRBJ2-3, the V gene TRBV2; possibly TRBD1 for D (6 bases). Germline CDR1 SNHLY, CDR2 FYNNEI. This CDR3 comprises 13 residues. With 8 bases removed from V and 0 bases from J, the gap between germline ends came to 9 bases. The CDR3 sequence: CASAGESTDTQYF. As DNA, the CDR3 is TGTGCCAGCGCAGGGGAGAGCACAGATACGCAGTATTTT.

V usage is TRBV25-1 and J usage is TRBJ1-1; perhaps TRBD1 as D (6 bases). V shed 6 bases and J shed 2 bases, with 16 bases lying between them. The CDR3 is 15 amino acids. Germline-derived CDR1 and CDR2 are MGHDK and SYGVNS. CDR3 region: CASRGRAGTNTEAFF. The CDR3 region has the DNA TGTGCCAGCAGGGGAAGGGCCGGGACAAACACTGAAGCTTTCTTT. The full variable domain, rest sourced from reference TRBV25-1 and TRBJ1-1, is EADIYQTPRYLVIGTGKKITLECSQTMGHDKMYWYQQDPGMELHLIHYSYGVNSTEKGDLSSESTVSRIRTEHFPLTLESARPSHTSQYLCASRGRAGTNTEAFFGQGTRLTVV.